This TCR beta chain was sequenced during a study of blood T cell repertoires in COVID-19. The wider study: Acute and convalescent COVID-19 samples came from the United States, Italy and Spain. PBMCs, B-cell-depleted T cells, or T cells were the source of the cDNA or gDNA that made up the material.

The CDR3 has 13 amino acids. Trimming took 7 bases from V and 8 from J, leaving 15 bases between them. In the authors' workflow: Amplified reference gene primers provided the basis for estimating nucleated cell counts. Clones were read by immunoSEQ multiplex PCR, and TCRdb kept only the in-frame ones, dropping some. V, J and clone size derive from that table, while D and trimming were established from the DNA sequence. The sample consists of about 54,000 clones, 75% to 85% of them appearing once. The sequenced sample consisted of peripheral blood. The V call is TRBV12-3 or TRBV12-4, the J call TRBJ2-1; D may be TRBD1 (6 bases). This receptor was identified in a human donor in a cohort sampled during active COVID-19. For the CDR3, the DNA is TGTGCCAGCAACCTGGGGGCAGGCCATGAGCAGTTCTTC. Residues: CASNLGAGHEQFF.